These 19 T cell receptor beta chains share one sample of origin, sequenced in a study of control samples from healthy donors and cancer patients. The method was immunoSEQ multiplex PCR; TCRdb's version includes in-frame clones alone and lacks a portion of them. Of some 130,000 clones listed, just under 90% were seen once; the top ten hold over 6.5%. Sequencing used PBMCs. Receptors were obtained from a man aged 45-60 years with head and neck cancer.

In regard to this clone: Other DNA sequences in this sample translate to the same CDR3. This chain connects TRBV7-2 to TRBJ1-5; D is perhaps TRBD1 (5 bases). From germline, CDR1 is SGHTA and CDR2 FQGNSA. This CDR3 spans 15 amino acids. With 1 base removed from V and 4 bases from J, the gap between germline ends came to 11 bases. The CDR3 sequence is CASSLVAGGNQPQHF. The DNA for the CDR3 is TGTGCCAGCAGCTTAGTAGCCGGGGGTAATCAGCCCCAGCATTTT.

V is TRBV27 and J is TRBJ2-5; maybe TRBD2 (5 bases). With 6 bases removed from V and 0 bases from J, the gap between germline ends came to 8 bases. Germline CDR1 is MNHEY and CDR2 is SMNVEV (reference sequence). This CDR3 is built from 13 residues. CDR3 coding DNA: TGTGCCAGCAGGGCTAGCTACCAAGAGACCCAGTACTTC. Its translation is CASRASYQETQYF.

The chain joins TRBV5-5 to TRBJ2-3; D assignment may be TRBD1 or TRBD2 (5 bases each). CDR1 and CDR2 from the germline V gene are SGHKS and YYEKEE (reference sequence). The V end lost 7 bases, the J end lost 0 bases, and 12 bases lay between the germline ends. The CDR3 runs to 14 residues. The CDR3 here is CASGKGPSTDTQYF. CDR3 coding DNA: TGTGCCAGCGGCAAGGGACCGAGCACAGATACGCAGTATTTT. The full variable domain, its missing parts supplied by reference TRBV5-5 and TRBJ2-3, is DAGVTQSPTHLIKTRGQQVTLRCSPISGHKSVSWYQQVLGQGPQFIFQYYEKEERGRGNFPDRFSARQFPNYSSELNVNALLLGDSALYLCASGKGPSTDTQYFGPGTRLTVL.

The DNA for the CDR3 is TGTGCCAGCAGCCTTAGCGGGATTGGCACAGATACGCAGTATTTT. Translating it yields CASSLSGIGTDTQYF. The chain joins TRBV5-6 to TRBJ2-3, with TRBD2 identical over 8 bases. Germline loops: CDR1 SGHDT, CDR2 YYEEEE. The CDR3 consists of 15 residues. J gave up 1 base and V 4 bases, and 5 bases lay outside the gene matches.

V is TRBV2 and J is TRBJ2-3; 13 nucleotides line up with TRBD2. The CDR3 length is 15 residues. V lost 8 bases and J lost 2; bases outside the gene matches: 4. Per germline, CDR1 SNHLY and CDR2 FYNNEI. The CDR3 DNA sequence: TGTGCCAGCTCGGGACTAGCGGGGATCACAGATACGCAGTATTTT. The encoded protein is CASSGLAGITDTQYF. The full variable domain, with the rest looked up from reference TRBV2 and TRBJ2-3, is EPEVTQTPSHQVTQMGQEVILRCVPISNHLYFYWYRQILGQKVEFLVSFYNNEISEKSEIFDDQFSVERPDGSNFTLKIRSTKLEDSAMYFCASSGLAGITDTQYFGPGTRLTVL.

This clone was seen only a few times. The DNA of the CDR3 is TGTGCCAGCGGTAGGACAGGGGTCATCTACGAGCAGTACTTC. This sequence encodes CASGRTGVIYEQYF. The chain is built from TRBV6-5 and TRBJ2-7; 9 positions agree with TRBD1. Germline V gene data show CDR1 as MNHEY and CDR2 as SVGAGI. The CDR3 has 14 amino acids. The J segment lost 3 bases and the V segment lost 8 bases, leaving 8 bases of the junction unmatched.

The rearrangement joins TRBV27 to TRBJ1-4; D is possibly TRBD1 (5 bases). V was trimmed by 7 bases and J by 8 bases, leaving 20 bases between them. The germline gives CDR1 MNHEY, CDR2 SMNVEV (reference sequence). This CDR3 region has 15 residues. This chain's CDR3 is CASTPGMGRGEKLFF. The CDR3 DNA sequence: TGTGCCAGCACCCCTGGCATGGGACGAGGAGAAAAACTGTTTTTT.

The gene calls are TRBV7-9 and TRBJ1-2; possibly TRBD1 for D (6 bases). The CDR3 spans 15 residues. V gave up 0 bases and J gave up 2 bases, with 10 bases separating them. Looked up from germline, CDR1 is SEHNR and CDR2 is FQNEAQ (reference sequence). CDR3 nucleotides: TGTGCCAGCAGCTTAGCGCTCACAGGGAACTATGGCTACACCTTC. Amino acid sequence: CASSLALTGNYGYTF.

The V and J genes are TRBV6-1 and TRBJ2-5; D is undetermined. The CDR3 loop spans 11 amino acids. The germline V gene encodes CDR1 MNHNS and CDR2 SASEGT. V lost 5 bases to trimming and J lost 4 bases, with 5 bases between them. The CDR3 here is CASSFGETQYF. The CDR3 DNA sequence: TGTGCCAGCAGTTTTGGAGAGACCCAGTACTTC.

This clone appeared a single time. The chain is built from TRBV19 and TRBJ2-1; no reliable D call. The CDR3 has 16 residues. Trimming cost V 0 bases and J 2 bases, with 11 bases left between them. Germline lookup yields CDR1 LNHDA and CDR2 SQIVND (reference sequence). CDR3 sequence: CASSIDIYEAYNEQFF. CDR3 DNA: TGTGCCAGTAGTATAGACATTTATGAGGCCTACAATGAGCAGTTCTTC.

For this clone: Additional DNA sequences in this sample encode the identical CDR3. The rearrangement uses TRBV30 and TRBJ2-7; a weak D match, TRBD2 (6 bases). CDR3 size: 14 residues. In germline, CDR1 is GTSNPN, CDR2 SVGIG (reference sequence). Trimming shortened V by 0 bases and J by 2 bases, and 11 bases separated the two germline ends. In DNA, the CDR3 is TGTGCCTGGAGTGTGGGGGGAAGCACCTACGAGCAGTACTTC. As protein: CAWSVGGSTYEQYF.

CDR3 loop: CASSTHPGQMTYEQYF. CDR3 in DNA: TGTGCCAGCAGCACCCACCCTGGACAGATGACGTACGAGCAGTACTTC. This chain connects TRBV7-2 to TRBJ2-7, with a weak D call TRBD1 (6 bases). Trimming took off 5 bases at V and 4 bases at J, with 21 bases between the two ends. The CDR3 consists of 16 residues. Germline values: CDR1 SGHTA, CDR2 FQGNSA.

With regard to this clone: The sample holds other DNA sequences that translate to the same CDR3. This chain uses TRBV3-1 (or the pseudogene TRBV3-2) with TRBJ2-1; 9 bases fit TRBD2. The CDR3 consists of 16 residues. Trimming removed 1 base from V and 10 bases from J; junction bases left unmatched: 11. Germline V gene data show CDR1 as LGHDT and CDR2 as YNNKEL (reference sequence). The CDR3 is CASSQGLSGRSGEQFF. Written as DNA, the CDR3 is TGTGCCAGCAGCCAAGGTTTGAGCGGGAGGTCGGGGGAGCAGTTCTTC.

J is TRBJ2-7 and V is TRBV2, with D possibly TRBD1 on 5 matching bases. The CDR3 covers 13 residues. The germline V gene has CDR1 SNHLY and CDR2 FYNNEI. Trimming took off 4 bases at V and 9 bases at J, with 16 bases between the two ends. The CDR3 region has the DNA TGTGCCAGCAGTGTTGCAGGACAAGTGGGGCAGTACTTC. It translates to CASSVAGQVGQYF.

V usage is TRBV6-5 and J usage is TRBJ2-5, with no clear D. Looked up from germline, CDR1 is MNHEY and CDR2 is SVGAGI. Trimming removed 2 bases from V and 2 bases from J, with 12 bases in between. The CDR3 has 15 residues. The DNA for the CDR3 is TGTGCCAGCAGTTACCAGAGCAGTCTACAAGAGACCCAGTACTTC. Amino acids: CASSYQSSLQETQYF.

The chain has TRBV2 and TRBJ1-3; no reliable D call. This CDR3 spans 17 amino acids. Germline values: CDR1 SNHLY, CDR2 FYNNEI. The V and J ends lost 2 bases and 1 base respectively, with 15 bases between them. Here the CDR3 reads CASSENSGPASGNTIYF. CDR3 coding DNA: TGTGCCAGCAGTGAAAATTCTGGGCCAGCATCTGGAAACACCATATATTTT.

This chain joins TRBV27 and TRBJ1-6; 8 bases map to TRBD1. The CDR3 spans 16 residues. Germline trimming cut 4 bases from V and 8 bases from J; bases unmatched to any gene: 10. Germline loops: CDR1 MNHEY, CDR2 SMNVEV (reference sequence). CDR3 region: CASSSLNRGIDSPLHF. CDR3 coding DNA: TGTGCCAGCAGTTCCCTAAACAGGGGGATAGATTCACCCCTCCACTTT.

CDR3: CATMGGAGELFF. The CDR3, as DNA: TGTGCCACCATGGGGGGGGCCGGGGAGCTGTTTTTT. The gene calls are TRBV19 and TRBJ2-2; 7 positions agree with TRBD2. The V gene end was trimmed by 10 bases and the J gene end by 6 bases; junction bases not matched to a gene: 5. The length of the CDR3 is 12 residues. CDR1 and CDR2 (germline): LNHDA, SQIVND (reference sequence).

This chain uses TRBV4-1 with TRBJ2-1; 11 positions agree with TRBD2. The CDR3 consists of 17 residues. CDR1 and CDR2 from the germline V gene are MGHRA and YSYEKL. V lost 0 bases to trimming and J lost 6 bases; unmatched junction nucleotides: 7. The CDR3: CASSQDAGTSGSNEQFF. CDR3 coding DNA: TGCGCCAGCAGCCAAGATGCCGGGACTAGCGGTTCCAATGAGCAGTTCTTC.